These T cell receptor beta chains were read from a single sample in a study of blood T cell repertoires in COVID-19. Libraries were prepared by immunoSEQ multiplex PCR; TCRdb keeps only in-frame clonotypes and omits some of them. The table includes about 80,000 clones, around 92% detected once. The sequenced material came from peripheral blood. These receptors originate from a woman aged 45 to 65 in a cohort sampled during active COVID-19. CDR3s include the opening cysteine and the closing phenylalanine or tryptophan. Each record gives: J gene, CDR3 length, V gene, D gene, clone size, CDR3 DNA, CDR3 protein. A D gene is named only where the DNA matches it firmly. Some rows have no size entry. The others give once, few or many, or a class for an expanded clone.

j_call: TRBJ2-3
cdr3_length: 13
v_call: TRBV3-1/TRBV3-2
d_call: TRBD1
clone_size: NA
cdr3_nt: TGTGCCAGCAGCCAGAACCGGGACAGCCAGCAGTATTTT
cdr3_aa: CASSQNRDSQQYF

j_call: TRBJ1-2
cdr3_length: 13
v_call: TRBV3-1/TRBV3-2
d_call: NA
clone_size: NA
cdr3_nt: TGTGCCAGCAGCCAGGTCAGGGTTGATGGCTACACCTTC
cdr3_aa: CASSQVRVDGYTF

j_call: TRBJ1-1
cdr3_length: 14
v_call: TRBV18
d_call: TRBD1
clone_size: NA
cdr3_nt: TGTGCCAGCTCACACAGGGGGGGGAACACTGAAGCTTTCTTT
cdr3_aa: CASSHRGGNTEAFF

j_call: TRBJ2-7
cdr3_length: 18
v_call: TRBV2
d_call: TRBD2
clone_size: few
cdr3_nt: TGTGCCAGCAGTGAATTTTCCCAAGCTAGCGGCGTCACTTACGAGCAGTACTTC
cdr3_aa: CASSEFSQASGVTYEQYF

j_call: TRBJ2-7
cdr3_length: 13
v_call: TRBV5-6
d_call: TRBD1
clone_size: NA
cdr3_nt: TGTGCCAGCAGGCCAACAGGGGCTATCGAGCAGTACTTC
cdr3_aa: CASRPTGAIEQYF

j_call: TRBJ1-6
cdr3_length: 12
v_call: TRBV2
d_call: NA
clone_size: NA
cdr3_nt: TGTGCCGGAACAGGTGATAATTCACCCCTCCACTTT
cdr3_aa: CAGTGDNSPLHF

j_call: TRBJ2-5
cdr3_length: 12
v_call: TRBV29-1
d_call: NA
clone_size: NA
cdr3_nt: TGCAGCGTTGAGTCGGGGGAAAAGACCCAGTACTTC
cdr3_aa: CSVESGEKTQYF

j_call: TRBJ2-7
cdr3_length: 11
v_call: TRBV7-9
d_call: NA
clone_size: NA
cdr3_nt: TGTGCCAGCAGCCTCTCCTACGAGCAGTACTTC
cdr3_aa: CASSLSYEQYF

j_call: TRBJ2-7
cdr3_length: 16
v_call: TRBV2
d_call: TRBD2
clone_size: few
cdr3_nt: TGTGCCAGCAGTGAGGATGGAGGACTAGCGGGAGTTCCGAGACCTTTC
cdr3_aa: CASSEDGGLAGVPRPF

j_call: TRBJ2-3
cdr3_length: 15
v_call: TRBV30
d_call: NA
clone_size: NA
cdr3_nt: TGTGCCTGGAGTGTACTATATCCCCAAACAGATACGCAGTATTTT
cdr3_aa: CAWSVLYPQTDTQYF

j_call: TRBJ1-1
cdr3_length: 15
v_call: TRBV11-1
d_call: NA
clone_size: once
cdr3_nt: TGTGCCAGCAGCTCGCCCGCGGGGGTGAACACTGAAGCTTTCTTT
cdr3_aa: CASSSPAGVNTEAFF

j_call: TRBJ2-1
cdr3_length: 12
v_call: TRBV28
d_call: NA
clone_size: many
cdr3_nt: TGTGCCAGCAGCACAACCAGGTTTGAGCAGTTCTTC
cdr3_aa: CASSTTRFEQFF

j_call: TRBJ2-5
cdr3_length: 17
v_call: TRBV2
d_call: NA
clone_size: NA
cdr3_nt: TGTGCCAGCAGTGAACTCTCGACAGGAGAGTTCCAAGAGACCCAGTACTTC
cdr3_aa: CASSELSTGEFQETQYF

j_call: TRBJ1-4
cdr3_length: 16
v_call: TRBV27
d_call: NA
clone_size: NA
cdr3_nt: TGTGCCAGCAGTTTAGGTTTGGGCAGCAGTAATGAAAAACTGTTTTTT
cdr3_aa: CASSLGLGSSNEKLFF

j_call: TRBJ2-7
cdr3_length: 13
v_call: TRBV3-1/TRBV3-2
d_call: NA
clone_size: NA
cdr3_nt: TGTGCCAGCAGCCTCGGAGGGAGGTACGAGCAGTACTTC
cdr3_aa: CASSLGGRYEQYF

j_call: TRBJ2-7
cdr3_length: 13
v_call: TRBV12-3/TRBV12-4
d_call: TRBD2
clone_size: NA
cdr3_nt: TGTGCCAGCAGTTCCCCCCTAGCGGCCGAGCAGTACTTC
cdr3_aa: CASSSPLAAEQYF

j_call: TRBJ1-5
cdr3_length: 16
v_call: TRBV7-8
d_call: NA
clone_size: NA
cdr3_nt: TGTGCCAGCAGCTTTGCTACTTACCGAAGCAATCAGCCCCAGCATTTT
cdr3_aa: CASSFATYRSNQPQHF

j_call: TRBJ2-1
cdr3_length: 16
v_call: TRBV19
d_call: TRBD1
clone_size: NA
cdr3_nt: TGTGCCAGTACCGATTCGACAGGGGCAAGTTACAATGAGCAGTTCTTC
cdr3_aa: CASTDSTGASYNEQFF

j_call: TRBJ1-4
cdr3_length: 17
v_call: TRBV11-2
d_call: NA
clone_size: NA
cdr3_nt: TGTGCCAGCAGCTTAGATCGTTGGCAGGGAAGAGGTGAAAAACTGTTTTTT
cdr3_aa: CASSLDRWQGRGEKLFF

j_call: TRBJ1-4
cdr3_length: 15
v_call: TRBV7-9
d_call: NA
clone_size: NA
cdr3_nt: TGTGCCAGCAGCACAGGGCAGGGGACTAATGAAAAACTGTTTTTT
cdr3_aa: CASSTGQGTNEKLFF

j_call: TRBJ1-2
cdr3_length: 13
v_call: TRBV3-1/TRBV3-2
d_call: NA
clone_size: NA
cdr3_nt: TGTGCCAGCAGCCCCCGGGGGGGTAAGGGCTACACCTTC
cdr3_aa: CASSPRGGKGYTF

j_call: TRBJ2-7
cdr3_length: 14
v_call: TRBV21-1
d_call: NA
clone_size: NA
cdr3_nt: TGTGCCAGCAGCAATGGAGGGGAATCCTACGAGCAGTACTTC
cdr3_aa: CASSNGGESYEQYF

j_call: TRBJ1-1
cdr3_length: 16
v_call: TRBV28
d_call: NA
clone_size: NA
cdr3_nt: TGTGCCAGCAGTTTAGACCCCAGGGCATTGGACACTGAAGCTTTCTTT
cdr3_aa: CASSLDPRALDTEAFF

j_call: TRBJ1-1
cdr3_length: 14
v_call: TRBV25-1
d_call: NA
clone_size: NA
cdr3_nt: TGTGCCAGCAGTGAATTGTTTCCCCCGACTGAAGCTTTCTTT
cdr3_aa: CASSELFPPTEAFF

j_call: TRBJ2-3
cdr3_length: 11
v_call: TRBV6-5
d_call: NA
clone_size: once
cdr3_nt: TGTGCCAGCACGGCTGGCGGGGAACAGTATTTT
cdr3_aa: CASTAGGEQYF

j_call: TRBJ2-5
cdr3_length: 14
v_call: TRBV28
d_call: TRBD1
clone_size: NA
cdr3_nt: TGTGCCAGCAGACTAGGACAGGGGAGACAGACCCAGTACTTC
cdr3_aa: CASRLGQGRQTQYF

j_call: TRBJ2-2
cdr3_length: 14
v_call: TRBV6-5
d_call: NA
clone_size: NA
cdr3_nt: TGTGCCAGCACCCGAGGCGGGTACACCGGGGAGCTGTTTTTT
cdr3_aa: CASTRGGYTGELFF

j_call: TRBJ1-2
cdr3_length: 14
v_call: TRBV27
d_call: TRBD1
clone_size: NA
cdr3_nt: TGTGCCAGCACGACAGGGGCTGGTAACTATGGCTACACCTTC
cdr3_aa: CASTTGAGNYGYTF

j_call: TRBJ1-3
cdr3_length: 15
v_call: TRBV7-9
d_call: NA
clone_size: NA
cdr3_nt: TGTGCCAGCAGCTTAGCGCCCGGCTCTGGAAACACCATATATTTT
cdr3_aa: CASSLAPGSGNTIYF

j_call: TRBJ1-5
cdr3_length: 14
v_call: TRBV4-1
d_call: TRBD1
clone_size: NA
cdr3_nt: TGCGCCAGCAGCCAAACAGGGGGTTATCAGCCCCAGCATTTT
cdr3_aa: CASSQTGGYQPQHF

j_call: TRBJ2-3
cdr3_length: 16
v_call: TRBV7-2
d_call: TRBD1
clone_size: NA
cdr3_nt: TGTGCCAGCAGCATGACAGGGCCCCGCCTGAGGAACACGCAGTATTTT
cdr3_aa: CASSMTGPRLRNTQYF

j_call: TRBJ2-1
cdr3_length: 15
v_call: TRBV10-3
d_call: TRBD2
clone_size: NA
cdr3_nt: TGTGCCATCAGTGCTTTAGCGGGAGTAGGCGATGAGCAGTTCTTC
cdr3_aa: CAISALAGVGDEQFF

j_call: TRBJ1-2
cdr3_length: 12
v_call: TRBV28
d_call: NA
clone_size: NA
cdr3_nt: TGTGCCAGCAGCCAGGATATGAATGGCTACACCTTC
cdr3_aa: CASSQDMNGYTF

j_call: TRBJ2-1
cdr3_length: 19
v_call: TRBV7-9
d_call: TRBD2
clone_size: NA
cdr3_nt: TGTGCCAGCAGCTTAGGGATGTTAGCGGGAGGAAGCTCCTACAATGAGCAGTTCTTC
cdr3_aa: CASSLGMLAGGSSYNEQFF

j_call: TRBJ2-1
cdr3_length: 14
v_call: TRBV3-1/TRBV3-2
d_call: TRBD1
clone_size: once
cdr3_nt: TGTGCCAGCAGCCAACGGACAGGGGGCAATGAGCAGTTCTTC
cdr3_aa: CASSQRTGGNEQFF

j_call: TRBJ2-5
cdr3_length: 15
v_call: TRBV7-9
d_call: NA
clone_size: NA
cdr3_nt: TGTGCCAGCAGCTCCAGAACGAGGGCCCAAGAGACCCAGTACTTC
cdr3_aa: CASSSRTRAQETQYF

j_call: TRBJ2-1
cdr3_length: 12
v_call: TRBV10-3
d_call: NA
clone_size: NA
cdr3_nt: TGTGCCATCAGCAACGTAGTCGATGAGCAGTTCTTC
cdr3_aa: CAISNVVDEQFF

j_call: TRBJ2-7
cdr3_length: 16
v_call: TRBV11-2
d_call: TRBD1
clone_size: NA
cdr3_nt: TGTGCCAGCAGCTTAGTTGGGACAGGGTTTTCCTACGAGCAGTACTTC
cdr3_aa: CASSLVGTGFSYEQYF

j_call: TRBJ1-1
cdr3_length: 13
v_call: TRBV19
d_call: TRBD1
clone_size: NA
cdr3_nt: TGTGCCAGTAGCGCTGACAGGGGCACTGAAGCTTTCTTT
cdr3_aa: CASSADRGTEAFF

j_call: TRBJ1-1
cdr3_length: 15
v_call: TRBV5-4
d_call: TRBD1
clone_size: NA
cdr3_nt: TGTGCCAGCAGCTACCAAGGACAGGGCAGGACTGAAGCTTTCTTT
cdr3_aa: CASSYQGQGRTEAFF

j_call: TRBJ2-2
cdr3_length: 17
v_call: TRBV14
d_call: NA
clone_size: NA
cdr3_nt: TGTGCCAGCAGCCAATCATCACAGGGTATGAGCACCGGGGAGCTGTTTTTT
cdr3_aa: CASSQSSQGMSTGELFF

j_call: TRBJ1-4
cdr3_length: 16
v_call: TRBV18
d_call: TRBD1
clone_size: NA
cdr3_nt: TGTGCCAGCTCTCTTAATTCGGGACAGTCTAATGAAAAACTGTTTTTT
cdr3_aa: CASSLNSGQSNEKLFF

j_call: TRBJ1-6
cdr3_length: 15
v_call: TRBV7-9
d_call: TRBD1
clone_size: few
cdr3_nt: TGTGCCAGCAGCTCGACAGGGGGCGTTTGGTCACCCCTCCACTTT
cdr3_aa: CASSSTGGVWSPLHF

j_call: TRBJ2-5
cdr3_length: 13
v_call: TRBV6-6
d_call: TRBD1
clone_size: NA
cdr3_nt: TGTGCCAGCAGTGTACAGGGGGAAGAGACCCAGTACTTC
cdr3_aa: CASSVQGEETQYF

j_call: TRBJ2-5
cdr3_length: 13
v_call: TRBV12-3/TRBV12-4
d_call: NA
clone_size: NA
cdr3_nt: TGTGCCAGCAGTTTTCAGCGAGAAGAGACCCAGTACTTC
cdr3_aa: CASSFQREETQYF

j_call: TRBJ2-1
cdr3_length: 17
v_call: TRBV2
d_call: NA
clone_size: NA
cdr3_nt: TGTGCCAGCAGTGAATGGACAGTCTCTCCGGTATACGGTGAGCAGTTCTTC
cdr3_aa: CASSEWTVSPVYGEQFF

j_call: TRBJ1-4
cdr3_length: 14
v_call: TRBV6-5
d_call: NA
clone_size: NA
cdr3_nt: TGTGCCAGCAGGATACAGGGTCACGCGGAAAAACTGTTTTTT
cdr3_aa: CASRIQGHAEKLFF

j_call: TRBJ2-1
cdr3_length: 14
v_call: TRBV5-4
d_call: NA
clone_size: NA
cdr3_nt: TGTGCCAGCACCTCACAGGGAGCGTACAATGAGCAGTTCTTC
cdr3_aa: CASTSQGAYNEQFF

j_call: TRBJ1-2
cdr3_length: 14
v_call: TRBV15
d_call: NA
clone_size: once
cdr3_nt: TGTGCCACCAGCAGAGGACGGGTAAACTATGGCTACACCTTC
cdr3_aa: CATSRGRVNYGYTF

j_call: TRBJ2-7
cdr3_length: 16
v_call: TRBV28
d_call: TRBD1
clone_size: NA
cdr3_nt: TGTGCCAGCAGAATAACCGGGACAGGGAGTCCCTACGAGCAGTACTTC
cdr3_aa: CASRITGTGSPYEQYF

j_call: TRBJ2-7
cdr3_length: 16
v_call: TRBV5-5
d_call: NA
clone_size: NA
cdr3_nt: TGTGCCAGCAGCTTGGCCCGGGCGGGCCTCTCCTACGAGCAGTACTTC
cdr3_aa: CASSLARAGLSYEQYF

j_call: TRBJ1-2
cdr3_length: 16
v_call: TRBV12-5
d_call: NA
clone_size: NA
cdr3_nt: TGTGCTAGTGGTTTGGTACTTGGCAGGGGAAACTATGGCTACACCTTC
cdr3_aa: CASGLVLGRGNYGYTF

j_call: TRBJ1-1
cdr3_length: 17
v_call: TRBV5-1
d_call: NA
clone_size: NA
cdr3_nt: TGCGCCAGCAGCTTGGCTTCTTGGGGGCGCGGAAACACTGAAGCTTTCTTT
cdr3_aa: CASSLASWGRGNTEAFF

j_call: TRBJ2-1
cdr3_length: 11
v_call: TRBV9
d_call: NA
clone_size: NA
cdr3_nt: TGTGCCAGCAGCAACGGAGGTGAGCAGTTCTTC
cdr3_aa: CASSNGGEQFF

j_call: TRBJ1-5
cdr3_length: 16
v_call: TRBV4-1
d_call: NA
clone_size: NA
cdr3_nt: TGCGCCAGCAGCCAAGGGCGGGGAGCCACTCGCCAGCCCCAGCATTTT
cdr3_aa: CASSQGRGATRQPQHF

j_call: TRBJ2-1
cdr3_length: 17
v_call: TRBV5-1
d_call: TRBD2
clone_size: NA
cdr3_nt: TGCGCCAGCAGCTTAACGACTAGCGGGGGGGCATCGAATGAGCAGTTCTTC
cdr3_aa: CASSLTTSGGASNEQFF

j_call: TRBJ2-7
cdr3_length: 14
v_call: TRBV19
d_call: TRBD1
clone_size: NA
cdr3_nt: TGTGCCAGTAGTATAACCAGGGGGCGAGCCGAGCAGTACTTC
cdr3_aa: CASSITRGRAEQYF

j_call: TRBJ2-7
cdr3_length: 14
v_call: TRBV6-5
d_call: TRBD1
clone_size: NA
cdr3_nt: TGTGCCAGCAGAAGGGGGCAGGCCGCCTACGAGCAGTACTTC
cdr3_aa: CASRRGQAAYEQYF

j_call: TRBJ1-1
cdr3_length: 14
v_call: TRBV6-5
d_call: NA
clone_size: NA
cdr3_nt: TGTGCCAGCAGTCGCCCAGGGGCTCACACTGAAGCTTTCTTT
cdr3_aa: CASSRPGAHTEAFF